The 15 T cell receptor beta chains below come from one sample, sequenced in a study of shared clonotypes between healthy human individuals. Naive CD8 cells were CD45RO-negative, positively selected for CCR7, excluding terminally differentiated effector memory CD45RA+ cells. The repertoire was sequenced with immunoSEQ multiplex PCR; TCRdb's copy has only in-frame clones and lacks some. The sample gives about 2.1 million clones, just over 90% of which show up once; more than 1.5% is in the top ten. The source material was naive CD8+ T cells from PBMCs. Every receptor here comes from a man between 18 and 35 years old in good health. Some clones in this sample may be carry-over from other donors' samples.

Here the CDR3 reads CASSLTTKDGYTF. CDR3 nucleotide sequence: TGTGCCAGCAGTTTAACGACAAAGGATGGCTACACCTTC. The J gene is TRBJ1-2, the V gene TRBV28, with D unclear. This CDR3 comprises 13 residues. CDR1 and CDR2 (germline): MDHEN, SYDVKM. The V and J ends lost 2 bases and 6 bases respectively, with 10 bases between them.

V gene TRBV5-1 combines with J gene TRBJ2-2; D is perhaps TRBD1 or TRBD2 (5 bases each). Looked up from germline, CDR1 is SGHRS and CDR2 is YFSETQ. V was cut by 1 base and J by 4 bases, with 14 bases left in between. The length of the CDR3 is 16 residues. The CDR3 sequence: CASSLSPGSGTGELFF. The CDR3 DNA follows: TGCGCCAGCAGCTTGTCTCCAGGGAGTGGCACCGGGGAGCTGTTTTTT. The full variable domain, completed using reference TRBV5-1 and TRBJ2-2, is KAGVTQTPRYLIKTRGQQVTLSCSPISGHRSVSWYQQTPGQGLQFLFEYFSETQRNKGNFPGRFSGRQFSNSRSEMNVSTLELGDSALYLCASSLSPGSGTGELFFGEGSRLTVL.

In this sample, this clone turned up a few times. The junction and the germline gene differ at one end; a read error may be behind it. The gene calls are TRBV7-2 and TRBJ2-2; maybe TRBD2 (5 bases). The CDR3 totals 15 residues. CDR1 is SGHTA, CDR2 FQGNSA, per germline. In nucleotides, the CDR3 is TGTGCCACCAGCAACGAGGAGGTGGTGATCGGGGAGCTGTTTTTT. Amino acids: CATSNEEVVIGELFF.

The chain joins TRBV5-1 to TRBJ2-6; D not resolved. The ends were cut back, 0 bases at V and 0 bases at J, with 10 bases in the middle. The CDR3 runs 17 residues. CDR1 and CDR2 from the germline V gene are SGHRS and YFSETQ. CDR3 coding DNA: TGCGCCAGCAGCTTGGCCGGTGTCCGCTCTGGGGCCAACGTCCTGACTTTC. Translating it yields CASSLAGVRSGANVLTF.

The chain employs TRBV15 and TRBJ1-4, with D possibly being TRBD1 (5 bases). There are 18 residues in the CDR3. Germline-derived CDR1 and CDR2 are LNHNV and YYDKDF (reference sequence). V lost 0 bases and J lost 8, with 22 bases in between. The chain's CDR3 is CATSRETGRGADGEKLFF. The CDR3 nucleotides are TGTGCCACCAGCAGAGAAACGGGAAGGGGCGCGGATGGGGAAAAACTGTTTTTT.

The CDR3 DNA is TGTGCCAGCAGTTTAAACGGGAGGTATGGCTACACCTTC. Translated, it gives CASSLNGRYGYTF. The chain links TRBV27 to TRBJ1-2; no firm D call. Trimming removed 2 bases at V and 5 bases at J, with 9 bases between. CDR3 length equals 13 residues. Looked up from germline, CDR1 is MNHEY and CDR2 is SMNVEV (reference sequence).

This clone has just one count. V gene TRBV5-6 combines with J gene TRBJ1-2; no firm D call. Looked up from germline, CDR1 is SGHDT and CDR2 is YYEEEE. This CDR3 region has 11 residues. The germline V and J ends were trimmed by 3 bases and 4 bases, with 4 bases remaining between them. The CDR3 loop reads CASSYSYGYTF. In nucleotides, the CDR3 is TGTGCCAGCAGCTACAGCTATGGCTACACCTTC.

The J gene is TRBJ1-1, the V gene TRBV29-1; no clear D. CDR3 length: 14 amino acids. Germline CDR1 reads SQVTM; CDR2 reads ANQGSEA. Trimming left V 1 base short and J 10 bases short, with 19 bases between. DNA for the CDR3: TGCAGCGTTGAAGTCAGCACATCGGTACCAGGAGCTTTCTTT. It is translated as CSVEVSTSVPGAFF.

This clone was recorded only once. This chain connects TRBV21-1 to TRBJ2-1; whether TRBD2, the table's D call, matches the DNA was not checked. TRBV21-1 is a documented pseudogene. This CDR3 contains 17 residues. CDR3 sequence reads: CASSKPRIARTSGPQFF. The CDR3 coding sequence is TGTGCCAGCAGCAAACCTCGGATCGCGCGGACTAGCGGACCGCAGTTCTTC.

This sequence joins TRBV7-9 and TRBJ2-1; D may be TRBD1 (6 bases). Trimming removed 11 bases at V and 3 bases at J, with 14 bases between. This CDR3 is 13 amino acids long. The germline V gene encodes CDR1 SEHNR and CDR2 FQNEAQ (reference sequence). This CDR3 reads CAVSGGGYNEQFF. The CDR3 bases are TGTGCCGTCTCTGGGGGCGGCTACAATGAGCAGTTCTTC.

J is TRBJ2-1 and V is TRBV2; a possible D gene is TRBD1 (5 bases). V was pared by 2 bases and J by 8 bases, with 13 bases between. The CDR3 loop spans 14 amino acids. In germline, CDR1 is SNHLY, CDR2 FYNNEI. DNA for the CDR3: TGTGCCAGCAGTGAAAGGAGCAGGGTCGATGAGCAGTTCTTC. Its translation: CASSERSRVDEQFF.

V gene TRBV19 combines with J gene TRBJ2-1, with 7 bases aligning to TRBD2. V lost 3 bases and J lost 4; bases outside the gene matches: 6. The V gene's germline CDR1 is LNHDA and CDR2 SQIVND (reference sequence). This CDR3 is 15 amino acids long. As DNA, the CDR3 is TGTGCCAGTAGTATTCGGCTAGCGGCTTACAATGAGCAGTTCTTC. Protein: CASSIRLAAYNEQFF.

CDR3 amino acids: CASSDTGELNYGYTF. The CDR3 DNA reads as TGTGCCAGCAGTGATACCGGGGAACTTAACTATGGCTACACCTTC. V and J are TRBV25-1 and TRBJ1-2; D is unclear. The CDR3 is made up of 15 amino acids. CDR1 MGHDK and CDR2 SYGVNS come from the germline V gene. With 3 bases removed from V and 1 base from J, the gap between germline ends came to 12 bases.

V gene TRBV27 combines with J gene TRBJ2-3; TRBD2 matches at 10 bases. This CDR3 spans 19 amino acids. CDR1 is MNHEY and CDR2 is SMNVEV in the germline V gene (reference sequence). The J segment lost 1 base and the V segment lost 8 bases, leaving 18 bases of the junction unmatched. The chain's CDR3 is CASRIQASGSFLGTDTQYF. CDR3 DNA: TGTGCCAGCCGTATTCAGGCTAGCGGGAGTTTTTTAGGCACAGATACGCAGTATTTT.

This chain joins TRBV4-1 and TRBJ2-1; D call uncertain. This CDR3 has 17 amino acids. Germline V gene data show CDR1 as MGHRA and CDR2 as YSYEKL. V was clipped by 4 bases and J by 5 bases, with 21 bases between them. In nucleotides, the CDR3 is TGCGCCAGCAGCCTCAGCCCAATCTCTTCTAGAAACAATGAGCAGTTCTTC. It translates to CASSLSPISSRNNEQFF.